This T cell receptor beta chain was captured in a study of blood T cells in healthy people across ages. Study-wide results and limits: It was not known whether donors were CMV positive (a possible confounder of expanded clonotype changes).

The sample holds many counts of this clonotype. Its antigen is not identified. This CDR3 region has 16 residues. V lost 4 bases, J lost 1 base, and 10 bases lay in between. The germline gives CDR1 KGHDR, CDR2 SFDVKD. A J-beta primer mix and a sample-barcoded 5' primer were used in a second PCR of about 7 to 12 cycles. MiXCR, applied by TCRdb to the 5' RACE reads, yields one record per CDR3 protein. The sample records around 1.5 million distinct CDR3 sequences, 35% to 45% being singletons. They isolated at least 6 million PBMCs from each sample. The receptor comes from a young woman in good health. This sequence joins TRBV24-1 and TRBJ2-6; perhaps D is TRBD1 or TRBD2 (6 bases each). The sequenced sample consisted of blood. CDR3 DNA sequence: TGTGCCACCAGTGAGGGCGGGACATCTGGGGCCAACGTCCTGACTTTC. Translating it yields CATSEGGTSGANVLTF.